This T cell receptor (beta chain) was sequenced for a study of T cells in Graves' hyperthyroidism and ophthalmopathy. Overall study context: Staff took peripheral blood when the initial diagnosis was made, before any treatment began.

V was clipped by 2 bases and J by 5 bases, with 9 bases between them. From germline, CDR1 is DFQATT and CDR2 SNEGSKA (reference sequence). The CDR3 runs 12 residues. Patients aged 18 to 65 with hyperthyroidism were newly diagnosed, with duration under 2 months. RNA transcripts were the template for amplifying TCR beta CDR3 regions. With the HTBI primer set, the TCR CDR3 went through a first round of RT-PCR. In TCRdb, the multiplex PCR reads were re-called with MiXCR into one record per CDR3 protein. The profile shows 450,000 to 600,000 distinct CDR3 sequences, about 15% of them singletons. This clonotype appeared many times. Its specificity is unknown. Study-level results: In the blood, most expanded thyroid clonotypes above 0.001 appeared as well.

The rearrangement links TRBV20-1 to TRBJ2-5, with D unresolved. The source of this sequence is a woman in her thirties or forties with Graves' hyperthyroidism. The sequenced sample was blood. This chain's CDR3 is CSARKAMETQYF. The CDR3 bases are TGCAGTGCTAGAAAGGCGATGGAGACCCAGTACTTC.